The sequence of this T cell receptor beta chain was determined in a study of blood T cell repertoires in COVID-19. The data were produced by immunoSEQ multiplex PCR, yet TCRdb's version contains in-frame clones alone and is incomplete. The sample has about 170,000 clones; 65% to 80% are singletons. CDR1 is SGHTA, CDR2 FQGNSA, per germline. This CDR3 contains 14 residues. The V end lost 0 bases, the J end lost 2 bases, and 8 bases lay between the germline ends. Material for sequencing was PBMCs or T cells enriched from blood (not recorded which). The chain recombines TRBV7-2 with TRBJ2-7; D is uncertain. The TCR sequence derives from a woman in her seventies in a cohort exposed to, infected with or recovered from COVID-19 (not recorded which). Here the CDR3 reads CASSLASGAYEQYF. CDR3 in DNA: TGTGCCAGCAGCTTAGCCTCCGGAGCCTACGAGCAGTACTTC.